The 14 T cell receptor beta chains below were found in one sample sequenced in a study of T cells in tuberculosis (dated by TCRdb to between 2017 and 2018). Interpreted using the paper, the time point label stands for: new active TB diagnosis, blood taken before or within 7 days of starting treatment. To prepare the library, the immunoSEQ multiplex PCR assay was applied. The table comes from immuneACCESS by way of TCRdb, which keeps in-frame sequences with V and J called. Part of the clones is missing from these tables; in studies checked, under half for an unresolved V gene and the rest for unknown reasons. Within this sample are about 50,000 clones, with about 95% of them counted one time only. More than 1.4% of the sample lies in the top ten. The material was PBMCs, obtained at tuberculosis diagnosis. These receptors were taken from an adult with tuberculosis.

The chain recombines TRBV12-2 with TRBJ2-3; the table's TRBD1 call for D was not verified on the DNA. TRBV12-2 is listed as a pseudogene. CDR3 length: 14 amino acids. In DNA, the CDR3 is TGTGCAAGTCGCTCACCACAGTTTCCAGATACGCAGTATTTT. Protein product: CASRSPQFPDTQYF.

J is TRBJ2-7 and V is TRBV23-1; 9 nucleotides align to TRBD1. TRBV23-1 is sorted into the ORF group, with uncertain function. J lost 6 bases, V lost 5 bases, and 8 bases had no gene match. The CDR3 is made up of 14 amino acids. The CDR3 DNA is TGCGCCAGCAGTAAGCGGGACAGGGTAGGCGAGCAGTACTTC. Translated: CASSKRDRVGEQYF.

The J gene is TRBJ2-7, the V gene TRBV28; TRBD2 matches 13 bases. The V and J ends lost 4 bases and 7 bases, in that order; junction bases with no gene match: 7. CDR3 length: 15 residues. The germline V gene encodes CDR1 MDHEN and CDR2 SYDVKM. CDR3 DNA: TGTGCCAGCAGTTGGGGGACTAGCGGGAACCGGGAGCAGTACTTC. Translation gives CASSWGTSGNREQYF.

The chain links TRBV27 to TRBJ2-1; 14 positions match TRBD2. The CDR3 runs 16 residues. J was trimmed by 9 bases and V by 5 bases; bases with no gene match: 9. Per germline, CDR1 MNHEY and CDR2 SMNVEV (reference sequence). The CDR3 coding sequence is TGTGCCAGCAGTGGACTAGCGGGGGGCCGGGATCGTGAGCAGTTCTTC. This sequence encodes CASSGLAGGRDREQFF.

The CDR3 protein is CASSLAGGPPEQFF. The CDR3 DNA reads as TGTGCCAGCAGCCTAGCGGGAGGGCCCCCTGAGCAGTTCTTC. The genes are TRBV5-4 and TRBJ2-1; TRBD2 agrees at 12 bases. Germline V gene data show CDR1 as SGHNT and CDR2 as YYREEE (reference sequence). Trimming at V came to 4 bases and at J to 9 bases, leaving 5 bases not matched to a gene. The CDR3 has 14 amino acids.

The genes are TRBV27 and TRBJ2-1; possibly TRBD1 for D (6 bases). The CDR3 is 16 amino acids. The ends were cut back, 7 bases at V and 1 base at J, with 17 bases in the middle. In germline, CDR1 is MNHEY, CDR2 SMNVEV (reference sequence). CDR3 sequence: CASKSPGALSYNEQFF. CDR3 nucleotides: TGTGCCAGCAAGTCGCCAGGGGCGCTGTCCTACAATGAGCAGTTCTTC.

This clone showed up just once. The chain is built from TRBV6-1 and TRBJ2-2; D is perhaps TRBD2 (5 bases). The V end was cut by 4 bases, the J end by 6 bases, with 15 bases between. The germline CDR1 and CDR2 sequences are MNHNS and SASEGT. This CDR3 region has 15 residues. The DNA of the CDR3 is TGTGCCAGCAGTGCGGGGAATTTGAGGGCCGGGGAGCTGTTTTTT. Translation gives CASSAGNLRAGELFF.

The V and J genes are TRBV28 and TRBJ2-1; tentative D call: TRBD1 (5 bases). The V gene's germline CDR1 is MDHEN and CDR2 SYDVKM. V lost 6 bases and J lost 6, with 18 bases in between. This CDR3 comprises 15 residues. The CDR3 DNA is TGTGCCAGCAGCCTCCAGGGTCGAATGGTCAATGAGCAGTTCTTC. Its protein product is CASSLQGRMVNEQFF.

This rearrangement joins TRBV6-5 to TRBJ2-2, with TRBD2 as a possible D gene (5 bases). Germline lookup yields CDR1 MNHEY and CDR2 SVGAGI. The CDR3 length is 14 residues. Trimming took 6 bases from V and 5 from J, leaving 13 bases between them. The CDR3, as DNA: TGTGCCAGCAGGACCCTAGGCGGGACCGGGGAGCTGTTTTTT. Amino acid sequence: CASRTLGGTGELFF.

The chain joins TRBV7-9 to TRBJ1-3, with a possible D match to TRBD1 (5 bases). Germline V gene sequence: CDR1 SEHNR, CDR2 FQNEAQ (reference sequence). V was pared by 7 bases and J by 0 bases, with 13 bases between. The CDR3 covers 15 residues. CDR3 protein: CASTSGVNSGNTIYF. CDR3 bases: TGTGCCAGCACCTCGGGGGTAAACTCTGGAAACACCATATATTTT.

The chain uses TRBV21-1 and TRBJ2-3; TRBD2, the table's D call, lacks a check against the DNA. TRBV21-1 is a listed pseudogene. The CDR3 is 10 amino acids. The CDR3 DNA sequence: TGTGCCAGCAGCACCTCCCGAGGGTATTTT. This codes for CASSTSRGYF.

The V call is TRBV7-8, the J call TRBJ1-5; TRBD1 might be the D (6 bases). The germline CDR1 and CDR2 sequences are SGHVS and FQNEAQ. Trimming stripped 5 bases from V and 2 bases from J, with 7 bases between. The CDR3 extends over 13 amino acids. The CDR3 here is CASSAGGNQPQHF. DNA of the CDR3: TGTGCCAGCAGCGCAGGGGGCAATCAGCCCCAGCATTTT.

This clone was found once. The V and J genes are TRBV9 and TRBJ2-1, with no clear D. Germline assignment: CDR1 SGDLS and CDR2 YYNGEE. The CDR3 has 15 residues. Trimming pared 0 bases from V and 0 bases from J, leaving 7 bases between. CDR3: CASSVGGASYNEQFF. CDR3 DNA sequence: TGTGCCAGCAGCGTAGGAGGAGCCTCCTACAATGAGCAGTTCTTC.

This chain joins TRBV18 and TRBJ2-1; perhaps TRBD1 as D (5 bases). The CDR3 has 14 residues. Germline V gene sequence: CDR1 KGHSH, CDR2 LQKENI. With 3 bases removed from V and 9 bases from J, the gap between germline ends came to 15 bases. The CDR3 region has the DNA TGTGCCAGCTCACCGAAGACAGTGATAATTGAGCAGTTCTTC. Translating it yields CASSPKTVIIEQFF. Based on the CDR3 plus reference TRBV18 and TRBJ2-1, the full variable domain is NAGVMQNPRHLVRRRGQEARLRCSPMKGHSHVYWYRQLPEEGLKFMVYLQKENIIDESGMPKERFSAEFPKEGPSILRIQQVVRGDSAAYFCASSPKTVIIEQFFGPGTRLTVL.